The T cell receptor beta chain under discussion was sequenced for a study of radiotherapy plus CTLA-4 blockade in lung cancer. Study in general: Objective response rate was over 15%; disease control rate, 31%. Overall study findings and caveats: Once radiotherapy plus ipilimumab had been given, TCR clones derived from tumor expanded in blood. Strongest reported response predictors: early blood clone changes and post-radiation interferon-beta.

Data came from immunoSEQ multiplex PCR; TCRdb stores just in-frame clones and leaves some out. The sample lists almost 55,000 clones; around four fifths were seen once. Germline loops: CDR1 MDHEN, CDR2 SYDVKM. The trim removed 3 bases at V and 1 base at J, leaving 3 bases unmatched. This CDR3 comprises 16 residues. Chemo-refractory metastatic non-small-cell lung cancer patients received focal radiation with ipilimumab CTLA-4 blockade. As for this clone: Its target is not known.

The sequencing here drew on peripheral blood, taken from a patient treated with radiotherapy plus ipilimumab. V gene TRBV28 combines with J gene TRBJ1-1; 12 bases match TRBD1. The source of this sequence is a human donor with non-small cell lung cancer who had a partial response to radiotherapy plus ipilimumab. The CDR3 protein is CASSLWDRGRNTEAFF. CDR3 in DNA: TGTGCCAGCAGTTTGTGGGACAGGGGGCGGAACACTGAAGCTTTCTTT.